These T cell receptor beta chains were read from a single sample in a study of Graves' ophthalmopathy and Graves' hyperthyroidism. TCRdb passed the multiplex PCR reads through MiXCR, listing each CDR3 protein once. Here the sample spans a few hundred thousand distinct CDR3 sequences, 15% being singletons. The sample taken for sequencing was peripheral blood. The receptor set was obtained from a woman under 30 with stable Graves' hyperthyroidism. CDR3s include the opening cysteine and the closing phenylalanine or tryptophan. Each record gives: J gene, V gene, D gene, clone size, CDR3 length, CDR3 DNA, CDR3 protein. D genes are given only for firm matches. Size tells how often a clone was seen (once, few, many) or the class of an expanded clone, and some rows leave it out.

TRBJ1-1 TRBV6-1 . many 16 TGTGCCAGCAGTGAATGGGTAAAGACCCCGAACACTGAAGCTTTCTTT CASSEWVKTPNTEAFF
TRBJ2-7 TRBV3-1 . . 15 TGTGCCAGCAGCCAAGCGATTCACCGATCCTACGAGCAGTACTTC CASSQAIHRSYEQYF
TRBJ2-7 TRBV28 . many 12 TGTGCCAGCAGTGATCCAGGCCTCGAGCAGTACTTC CASSDPGLEQYF
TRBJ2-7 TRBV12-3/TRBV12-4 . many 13 TGTGCCAGCAGTTTACTTTTTCCGCGAGGGCAGTACTTC CASSLLFPRGQYF
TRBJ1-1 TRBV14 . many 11 TGTGCCAGCAGCCAAGCGGGTGAAGCTTTCTTT CASSQAGEAFF
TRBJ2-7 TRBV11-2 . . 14 TGTGCCAGCAGCTTATGGGGGGCCCTCTACGAGCAGTACTTC CASSLWGALYEQYF
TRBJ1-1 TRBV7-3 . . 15 TGTGCCAGCAGCCCGGGACCCCTGAGCAACACAGAAGCTTTCTTT CASSPGPLSNTEAFF
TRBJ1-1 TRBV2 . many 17 TGTGCCAGCAGTTCCTCATACGCCGGGTTGGGGAACACTGAAGCTTTCTTT CASSSSYAGLGNTEAFF
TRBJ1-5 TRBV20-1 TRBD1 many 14 TGCAGTGCTCCTGACAGGGTGGGAAATCAGCCCCAGCATTTT CSAPDRVGNQPQHF
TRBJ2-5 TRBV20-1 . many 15 TGCAGTGCCGCGTCCCCAGGGCTGGGTCGGGAGACCCAGTACTTC CSAASPGLGRETQYF
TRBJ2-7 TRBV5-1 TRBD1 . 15 TGCGCCAGCAGCTTGGTAGGCTTCTCAGGGGGCGAGCAGTACTTC CASSLVGFSGGEQYF
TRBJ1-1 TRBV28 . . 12 TGTGCCAGCAGCACGCATGGAACTGAAGCTTTCTTT CASSTHGTEAFF
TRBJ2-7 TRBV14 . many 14 TGTGCCAGCAGCCATAACAGCCGAAGTTCCGAGCAGTACTTC CASSHNSRSSEQYF
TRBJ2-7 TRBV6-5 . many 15 TGTGCCAGCAGTTACCTCAATGGGGGTGACTACGAGCAGTACTTC CASSYLNGGDYEQYF
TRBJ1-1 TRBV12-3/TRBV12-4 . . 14 TGTGCCAGCAGGACCATGGGAGGGGGCACTGAAGCTTTCTTT CASRTMGGGTEAFF
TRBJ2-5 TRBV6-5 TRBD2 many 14 TGTGCCAGCAGTTACCGGGGGGGCCTCGAGACCCAGTACTTC CASSYRGGLETQYF
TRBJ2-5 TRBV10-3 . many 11 TGTGCCATCAGTGTACAAGAGACCCAGTACTTC CAISVQETQYF
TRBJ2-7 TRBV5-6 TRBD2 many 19 TGTGCCAGCAGCGTGATGAGGACTAGCGGGGGGCCTATAGTCCACGAGCAGTACTTC CASSVMRTSGGPIVHEQYF
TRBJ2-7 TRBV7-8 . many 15 TGTGCCAGCAGTACCGGGGGCAATGCGGGGTACGAGCAGTACTTC CASSTGGNAGYEQYF
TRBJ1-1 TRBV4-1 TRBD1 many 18 TGCGCCAGCAGCCAAGAGCCAGGGGGCTTATTCCCGAACACTGAAGCTTTCTTT CASSQEPGGLFPNTEAFF
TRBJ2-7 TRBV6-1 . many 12 TGTGCCAGTCGGCAGGGCTTCTACGAGCAGTACTTC CASRQGFYEQYF
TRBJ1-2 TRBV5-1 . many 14 TGCGCCAGCAGCTTGGATCGGCGGAACTATGGCTACACCTTC CASSLDRRNYGYTF
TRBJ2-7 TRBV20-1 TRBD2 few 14 TGCAGTGCTAGACTAGCGGGAGGGCTCTACGAGCAGTACTTC CSARLAGGLYEQYF
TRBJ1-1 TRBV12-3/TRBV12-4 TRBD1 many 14 TGTGCCAGCAGTTCCGGACAGGGGAACACTGAAGCTTTCTTT CASSSGQGNTEAFF
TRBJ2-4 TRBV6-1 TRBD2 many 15 TGTGCCAGCAAGGTTGCTAGCGGGCTCGGGGACATTCAGTACTTC CASKVASGLGDIQYF
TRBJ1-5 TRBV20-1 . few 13 TGCAGTGCTCGTTCCAGGTTCCTTCAGCCCCAGCATTTT CSARSRFLQPQHF
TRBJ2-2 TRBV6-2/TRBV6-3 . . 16 TGTGCCAGCAGTGACTCGATGGGTCGGGACACCGGGGAGCTGTTTTTT CASSDSMGRDTGELFF
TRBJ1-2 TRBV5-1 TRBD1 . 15 TGCGCCAGCAGCTTAAATACAGGGGCTAGTTATGGCTACACCTTC CASSLNTGASYGYTF
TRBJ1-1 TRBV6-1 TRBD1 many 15 TGTGCCAGCAGCGGACAGGGGAAATTTGTCACTGAAGCTTTCTTT CASSGQGKFVTEAFF
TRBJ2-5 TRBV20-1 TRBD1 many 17 TGCAGTGCTAATAGCCCTACCGGGACAGGGGGCTTGGAGACCCAGTACTTC CSANSPTGTGGLETQYF
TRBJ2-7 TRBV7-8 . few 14 TGTGCCAGCAGCTTAGCGCCGGTCTCCTACGAGCAGTACTTC CASSLAPVSYEQYF
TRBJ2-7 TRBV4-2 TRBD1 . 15 TGTGCCAGCAGCCAAGGACAGGGTGGCCACTACGAGCAGTACTTC CASSQGQGGHYEQYF
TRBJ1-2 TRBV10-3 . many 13 TGTGCCATCAGTGAGGTTAGCGGGGTCGGCTACACCTTC CAISEVSGVGYTF
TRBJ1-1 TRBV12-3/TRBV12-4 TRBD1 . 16 TGTGCCAGCAGTTTGACAGGGGGGTTTTTGAACACTGAAGCTTTCTTT CASSLTGGFLNTEAFF
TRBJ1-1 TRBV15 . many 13 TGTGCCACCAGCAGAGTAGGGTCCACTGAAGCTTTCTTT CATSRVGSTEAFF
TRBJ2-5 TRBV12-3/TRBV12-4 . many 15 TGTGCCAGCAGTTCAGGGGGGGCGCGTGAAGAGACCCAGTACTTC CASSSGGAREETQYF
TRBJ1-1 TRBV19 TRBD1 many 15 TGTGCCAGTAGTACTCAGGGGGAGGTGGGCACTGAAGCTTTCTTT CASSTQGEVGTEAFF
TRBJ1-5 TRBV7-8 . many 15 TGTGCCAGCAGCTTAGAAGCTTATAGCAATCAGCCCCAGCATTTT CASSLEAYSNQPQHF
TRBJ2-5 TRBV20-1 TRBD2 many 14 TGCAGTGCCCTCCCTGGGGGGGGGAAAGAGACCCAGTACTTC CSALPGGGKETQYF
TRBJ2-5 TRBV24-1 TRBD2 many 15 TGTGCCACCAGTGATCCGGGACTAGCGGAAGAGACCCAGTACTTC CATSDPGLAEETQYF
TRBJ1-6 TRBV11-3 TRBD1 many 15 TGTGCCAGCAGCTTAAGGGGACAGAGCGATTCACCCCTCCACTTT CASSLRGQSDSPLHF
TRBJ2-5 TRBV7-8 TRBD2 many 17 TGTGCCAGCAGCTTAGAGGTAGCGGGGGCCCTCCAAGAGACCCAGTACTTC CASSLEVAGALQETQYF
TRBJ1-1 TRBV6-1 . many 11 TGTGCCAGGGTTCCGAACACTGAAGCTTTCTTT CARVPNTEAFF
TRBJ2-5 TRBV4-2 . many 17 TGTGCCAGCAGCCAAGATGGCGGGCGGGGCAGTCAAGAGACCCAGTACTTC CASSQDGGRGSQETQYF
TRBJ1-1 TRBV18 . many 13 TGTGCCAGCTCACCTGAGGCGAACACTGAAGCTTTCTTT CASSPEANTEAFF
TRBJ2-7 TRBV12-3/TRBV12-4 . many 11 TGTGCCAGCAGTTTAACGGACAAGCAGTACTTC CASSLTDKQYF
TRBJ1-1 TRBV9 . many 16 TGTGCCAGCAGCGTAGGAGGGGGGGGCTGGGAAACTGAAGCTTTCTTT CASSVGGGGWETEAFF
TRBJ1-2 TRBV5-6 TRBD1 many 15 TGTGCCAGCAGTTCCGGACAGGGTCCTAACTATGGCTACACCTTC CASSSGQGPNYGYTF
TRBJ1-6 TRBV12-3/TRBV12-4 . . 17 TGTGCCAGCACCAAACGCTCCGGGGGACCCTATAATTCACACCTCCACTTT CASTKRSGGPYNSHLHF
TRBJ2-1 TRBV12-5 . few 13 TGTGCTAGTTGCCGGGGGCCCCACAATGAGCAGTTCTTC CASCRGPHNEQFF
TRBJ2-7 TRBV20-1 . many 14 TGCAGTGCTAGAGAGGAGGGGGCGGGAGGCGCGCAGTACTTC CSAREEGAGGAQYF
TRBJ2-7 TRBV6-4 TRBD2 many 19 TGTGCCAGCAGCTCGACTGGACTAGCGGGGTCAATTTACTCCTACGAGCAGTACTTC CASSSTGLAGSIYSYEQYF
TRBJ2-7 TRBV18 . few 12 TGTGCCAGCTCACCACAATCCTACGAGCAGTACTTC CASSPQSYEQYF